The 16 T cell receptor beta chains given below trace back to one sample, sequenced in a study of T cells in Graves' hyperthyroidism and ophthalmopathy. The source material, RNA transcripts, was used to amplify TCR beta CDR3 regions. The TCR CDR3 first-round RT-PCR relied on the HTBI primer set. TCRdb reprocessed the multiplex PCR reads with MiXCR, giving one entry per CDR3 protein. The profile shows some 740,000 distinct CDR3 sequences, roughly 15% of them singletons. The sequenced sample consisted of blood. Source of these receptors: a woman aged 18 to 35 with Graves' hyperthyroidism.

This clonotype was found many times. V and J are TRBV10-3 and TRBJ2-1, with 7 bases that match TRBD1. Germline V CDR1 and CDR2: ENHRY, SYGVKD. The CDR3 has 14 amino acids. The V gene end was trimmed by 4 bases and the J gene end by 0 bases; junction bases not matched to a gene: 0. CDR3 sequence: CAISGDSSYNEQFF. In nucleotides, the CDR3 is TGTGCCATCAGTGGGGACAGCTCCTACAATGAGCAGTTCTTC.

This clonotype was seen only a few times. This chain joins TRBV6-1 and TRBJ2-1, with D perhaps given as TRBD1 or TRBD2 (6 bases each). Germline assignment: CDR1 MNHNS and CDR2 SASEGT. The CDR3 is 14 residues long. The V gene lost 8 bases and the J gene lost 10 bases, with 21 bases spanning the gap. The CDR3 sequence is CASLGGHRGNEQFF. CDR3 DNA: TGTGCCAGCCTTGGGGGACACCGGGGGAACGAGCAGTTCTTC.

This clonotype was observed a few times. This chain uses TRBV20-1 with TRBJ1-1; the D gene is possibly TRBD1 (5 bases). V was pared by 6 bases and J by 5 bases, with 16 bases between. The germline gives CDR1 DFQATT, CDR2 SNEGSKA (reference sequence). The CDR3 totals 13 residues. The CDR3 bases are TGCAGTGCCCCCCGGAGGGGAAGGACTGAAGCTTTCTTT. It is translated as CSAPRRGRTEAFF.

This clonotype was found many times. The rearrangement uses TRBV3-1 and TRBJ2-1, with 7 positions matching TRBD2. The J segment lost 3 bases and the V segment lost 0 bases, leaving 8 bases of the junction unmatched. CDR3 length: 17 amino acids. Germline V gives CDR1 LGHDT, CDR2 YNNKEL (reference sequence). CDR3 nucleotides: TGTGCCAGCAGCCAAGATGGAGCGGGAATATACTACAATGAGCAGTTCTTC. It is translated as CASSQDGAGIYYNEQFF.

The rearrangement joins TRBV29-1 to TRBJ2-6; D is unclear. The CDR3 spans 14 residues. The V end lost 1 base, the J end lost 0 bases, and 4 bases lay between the germline ends. Germline V gives CDR1 SQVTM, CDR2 ANQGSEA. The CDR3 DNA reads as TGCAGCGTTGAAGGGCACTCTGGGGCCAACGTCCTGACTTTC. Translating gives CSVEGHSGANVLTF.

This clonotype has more than one count but fewer than ten. V and J are TRBV12-3 or TRBV12-4 and TRBJ1-1; no clear D. Between the trimmed V and J ends, which lost 3 bases and 1 base, there was a span of 9 bases. The CDR3 runs 14 residues. The CDR3 coding sequence is TGTGCCAGCAGTTTCGGACGGAAGAACACTGAAGCTTTCTTT. This codes for CASSFGRKNTEAFF.

This clonotype was counted ten times or more. The V gene is TRBV7-8, the J gene TRBJ2-1; 10 bases match TRBD2. J lost 8 bases, V lost 2 bases, and 15 bases had no gene match. This CDR3 comprises 18 residues. Germline V CDR1 and CDR2: SGHVS, FQNEAQ. CDR3 nucleotide sequence: TGTGCCAGCAGCTTACAAGATGGAGCGGGAGGGTCAGGGGATGAGCAGTTCTTC. This sequence encodes CASSLQDGAGGSGDEQFF.

In its sample, this clonotype was seen many times. The chain has TRBV7-9 and TRBJ2-7; D uncertain. V was shortened by 5 bases and J by 0 bases, with 14 bases between the two germline ends. This CDR3 has 15 amino acids. In germline, CDR1 is SEHNR, CDR2 FQNEAQ (reference sequence). The CDR3 loop is CASSPRAVSSYEQYF. The CDR3 DNA follows: TGTGCCAGCAGCCCCCGCGCCGTTAGCTCCTACGAGCAGTACTTC.

This clonotype has more than one count but fewer than ten. The rearrangement links TRBV10-3 to TRBJ2-7; no clear D gene. The CDR3 runs 15 residues. Looked up from germline, CDR1 is ENHRY and CDR2 is SYGVKD. V lost 0 bases, J lost 3 bases, and 12 bases lay in between. CDR3 residues: CAISESGGLNYEQYF. The CDR3 DNA reads as TGTGCCATCAGTGAGTCTGGCGGATTGAACTACGAGCAGTACTTC.

This chain links TRBV10-3 with TRBJ2-7; 12 nucleotides line up with TRBD2. V lost 6 bases, J lost 3 bases, and 6 bases stayed unmatched. Germline CDR1 reads ENHRY; CDR2 reads SYGVKD. This CDR3 spans 15 amino acids. This CDR3 is CAISPRLAGDYEQYF. The DNA of the CDR3 is TGTGCCATCAGCCCAAGACTAGCGGGGGACTACGAGCAGTACTTC.

This clonotype was observed a few times. The rearrangement uses TRBV15 and TRBJ1-1, with D unclear. The CDR3 sequence is 12 residues long. Germline CDR1 reads LNHNV; CDR2 reads YYDKDF (reference sequence). V lost 3 bases, J lost 5 bases, and 7 bases lay in between. This CDR3 is CATSRARTEAFF. DNA for the CDR3: TGTGCCACCAGCAGGGCACGGACTGAAGCTTTCTTT. Based on the CDR3 plus reference TRBV15 and TRBJ1-1, the full variable domain is DAMVIQNPRYQVTQFGKPVTLSCSQTLNHNVMYWYQQKSSQAPKLLFHYYDKDFNNEADTPDNFQSRRPNTSFCFLDIRSPGLGDTAMYLCATSRARTEAFFGQGTRLTVV.

This clonotype turned up a few times. The chain couples TRBV27 to TRBJ2-1; unclear D gene. V shed 0 bases and J shed 2 bases, with 11 bases lying between them. The CDR3 extends over 16 amino acids. CDR1 and CDR2 from the germline V gene are MNHEY and SMNVEV (reference sequence). The DNA for the CDR3 is TGTGCCAGCAGTTTATCAGCACCCTTACCCTACAATGAGCAGTTCTTC. Its protein product is CASSLSAPLPYNEQFF.

This clonotype showed up many times. V and J are TRBV7-9 and TRBJ2-1; the D is unclear. In germline, CDR1 is SEHNR, CDR2 FQNEAQ (reference sequence). V lost 4 bases and J lost 0, with 10 bases in between. The CDR3 runs to 15 residues. The CDR3 nucleotides read TGTGCCAGCAGCTCTGGACCGAACTCCTACAATGAGCAGTTCTTC. Protein: CASSSGPNSYNEQFF.

In DNA, the CDR3 is TGTGCCAGCAGCCAAGACCCCGGACTAGCGGGGACCAATGAGCAGTTCTTC. This sequence encodes CASSQDPGLAGTNEQFF. The chain couples TRBV4-2 to TRBJ2-1; 12 bases are shared with TRBD2. The germline gives CDR1 LGHNA, CDR2 YNFKEQ. V was clipped by 0 bases and J by 6 bases; unmatched bases: 6. The CDR3 consists of 17 residues.

This clonotype was seen only a few times. Mismatch with germline at one junction end may stem from a read error. The chain links TRBV28 to TRBJ1-2; 8 bases align to TRBD1. CDR3 length: 18 amino acids. In germline, CDR1 is MDHEN, CDR2 SYDVKM. In DNA, the CDR3 is TGTGCCAGCAGTTTACCCTCCTACCGGGACAGGCCCTTCTATGGCTACGCCTTC. Translation: CASSLPSYRDRPFYGYAF.

This clonotype was detected many times. The CDR3 loop reads CASSVVGRSTDTQYF. The DNA for the CDR3 is TGTGCCAGCAGCGTAGTGGGCCGTAGCACAGATACGCAGTATTTT. V usage is TRBV9 and J usage is TRBJ2-3; the D is unclear. Germline values: CDR1 SGDLS, CDR2 YYNGEE. Trimming shortened V by 0 bases and J by 0 bases, and 8 bases separated the two germline ends. The CDR3 is made up of 15 amino acids. The whole variable domain, filled in from reference TRBV9 and TRBJ2-3, reads DSGVTQTPKHLITATGQRVTLRCSPRSGDLSVYWYQQSLDQGLQFLIQYYNGEERAKGNILERFSAQQFPDLHSELNLSSLELGDSALYFCASSVVGRSTDTQYFGPGTRLTVL.